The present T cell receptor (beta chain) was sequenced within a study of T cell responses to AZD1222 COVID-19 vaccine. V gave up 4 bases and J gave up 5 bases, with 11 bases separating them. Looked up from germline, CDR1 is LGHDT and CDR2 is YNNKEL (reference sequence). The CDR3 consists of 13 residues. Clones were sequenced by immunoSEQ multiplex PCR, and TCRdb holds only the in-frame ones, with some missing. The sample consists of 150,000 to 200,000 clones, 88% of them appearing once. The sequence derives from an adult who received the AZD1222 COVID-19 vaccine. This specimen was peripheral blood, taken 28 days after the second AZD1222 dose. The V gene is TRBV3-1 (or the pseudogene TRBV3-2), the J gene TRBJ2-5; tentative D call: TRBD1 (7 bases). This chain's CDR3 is CASSRRGDETQYF. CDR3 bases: TGTGCCAGCAGCCGCAGGGGGGACGAGACCCAGTACTTC.